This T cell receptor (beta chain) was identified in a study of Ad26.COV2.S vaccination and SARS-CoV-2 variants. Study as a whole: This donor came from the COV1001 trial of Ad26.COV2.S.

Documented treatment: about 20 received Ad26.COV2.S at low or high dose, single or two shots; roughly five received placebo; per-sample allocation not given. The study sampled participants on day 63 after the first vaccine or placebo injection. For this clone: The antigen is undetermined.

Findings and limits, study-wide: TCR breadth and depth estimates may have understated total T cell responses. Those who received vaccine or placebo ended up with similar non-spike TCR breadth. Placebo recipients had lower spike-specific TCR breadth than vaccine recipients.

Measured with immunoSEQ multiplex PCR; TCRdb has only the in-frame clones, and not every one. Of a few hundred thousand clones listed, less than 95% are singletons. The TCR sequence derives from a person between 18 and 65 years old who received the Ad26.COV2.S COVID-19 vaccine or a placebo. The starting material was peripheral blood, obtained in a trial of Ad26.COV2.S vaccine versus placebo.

The CDR3 sequence: CASSLEGAVYGYTF. The CDR3, as DNA: TGTGCCAGCAGCTTAGAAGGGGCAGTCTATGGCTACACCTTC. The chain couples TRBV7-9 to TRBJ1-2, with D possibly matching TRBD1 (5 bases). This CDR3 has 14 amino acids. Trimming took off 1 base at V and 4 bases at J, with 10 bases between the two ends. The germline gives CDR1 SEHNR, CDR2 FQNEAQ (reference sequence).